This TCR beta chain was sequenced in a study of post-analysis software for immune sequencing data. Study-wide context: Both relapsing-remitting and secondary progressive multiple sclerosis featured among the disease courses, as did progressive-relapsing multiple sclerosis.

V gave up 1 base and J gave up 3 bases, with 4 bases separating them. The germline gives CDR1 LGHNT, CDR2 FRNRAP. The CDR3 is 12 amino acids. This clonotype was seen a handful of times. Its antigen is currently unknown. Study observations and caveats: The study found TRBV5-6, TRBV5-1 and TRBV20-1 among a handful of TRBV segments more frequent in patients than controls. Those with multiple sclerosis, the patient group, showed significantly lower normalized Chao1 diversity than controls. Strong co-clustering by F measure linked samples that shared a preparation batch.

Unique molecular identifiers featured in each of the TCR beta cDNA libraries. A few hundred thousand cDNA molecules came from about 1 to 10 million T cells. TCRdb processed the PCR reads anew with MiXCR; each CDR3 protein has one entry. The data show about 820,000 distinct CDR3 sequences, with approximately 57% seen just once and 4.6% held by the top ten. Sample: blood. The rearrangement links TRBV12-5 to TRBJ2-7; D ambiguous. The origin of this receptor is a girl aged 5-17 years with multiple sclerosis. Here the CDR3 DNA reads TGTGCTAGTGGTTTGGGGGACTACGAGCAGTACTTC. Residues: CASGLGDYEQYF.